Below, 8 T cell receptor beta chains from the same sample are listed, as sequenced in a study of yellow fever vaccine responses in identical twins (dated by TCRdb to about 2018). Receptor libraries were prepared by RT-PCR. Sequencing instrument: Illumina HiSeq 2500. The raw public reads went through TCRdb reprocessing: fastp at Q25, MiXCR clone calling, in-frame beta chains kept. Every entry covers one CDR3 protein and lists the most common genes and DNA from its rows. In this sample the table shows about 700 distinct CDR3 sequences, 89% of which occur a single time. Around 6.4% of the sample is taken by the ten largest. The input for sequencing was T cells from blood (PBMCs), unsorted or a sorted subset (not recorded which), taken before or after yellow fever vaccination (not recorded which). Source of these receptors: a female donor who received the yellow fever vaccine.

The CDR3 DNA sequence: TGCGCCAGCAGCCACCCGGGACAGTTCAATCAGCCCCAGCATTTT. Its translation is CASSHPGQFNQPQHF. V is TRBV4-1 and J is TRBJ1-5; 7 nucleotides align to TRBD1. The CDR3 is made up of 15 amino acids. Germline V gene data show CDR1 as MGHRA and CDR2 as YSYEKL. V shed 3 bases and J 3 bases; nucleotides not matched to a gene: 5.

The chain carries TRBV20-1 and TRBJ1-2; D gene unclear. The CDR3 spans 13 residues. Looked up from germline, CDR1 is DFQATT and CDR2 is SNEGSKA (reference sequence). Trimming left V 3 bases short and J 0 bases short, with 8 bases between. This CDR3 is CSASSGTNYGYTF. DNA for the CDR3: TGCAGTGCTAGCTCCGGAACTAACTATGGCTACACCTTC.

The chain carries TRBV11-1 and TRBJ2-7, with a tentative D call TRBD1 (5 bases). Germline V gives CDR1 SGHAT, CDR2 FQDESV (reference sequence). There are 15 residues in the CDR3. V lost 1 base and J 0 bases, leaving 10 bases between the germline ends. CDR3 loop: CASSLVSGISYEQYF. CDR3 DNA: TGTGCCAGCAGCTTAGTTTCAGGGATCTCCTACGAGCAGTACTTC.

This chain links TRBV7-8 with TRBJ1-2; maybe TRBD1 (5 bases). This CDR3 region has 14 residues. V shed 5 bases and J shed 4 bases, with 14 bases lying between them. Germline V lookup: CDR1 SGHVS, CDR2 FQNEAQ. DNA of the CDR3: TGTGCCAGCAGCCTGACAGAGAACTTCTATGGCTACACCTTC. It translates to CASSLTENFYGYTF.

The chain combines TRBV4-2 with TRBJ1-2; D might be TRBD1 (5 bases). The CDR3 is 13 amino acids. The germline V gene encodes CDR1 LGHNA and CDR2 YNFKEQ. Trimming stripped 4 bases from V and 4 bases from J, with 10 bases between. The CDR3 sequence is CASSPGLVYGYTF. The CDR3 bases are TGTGCCAGCAGCCCGGGACTAGTCTATGGCTACACCTTC.

The chain joins TRBV5-1 to TRBJ2-1, with 8 bases identical to TRBD2. V gave up 4 bases and J gave up 1 base; unmatched junction bases: 4. Per germline, CDR1 SGHRS and CDR2 YFSETQ. This CDR3 has 15 amino acids. The CDR3 sequence is CASSQSGGSYNEQFF. In DNA form, the CDR3 reads TGCGCCAGCAGCCAAAGCGGGGGTTCCTACAATGAGCAGTTCTTC.

The chain carries TRBV11-2 and TRBJ2-6; D gene uncertain. The CDR3 is made up of 16 amino acids. V gave up 1 base and J gave up 0 bases, with 7 bases separating them. Germline V lookup: CDR1 SGHAT, CDR2 FQNNGV. The CDR3 DNA reads as TGTGCCAGCAGCTTAGGACGGAGCTCTGGGGCCAACGTCCTGACTTTC. This codes for CASSLGRSSGANVLTF.

The chain carries TRBV6-6 and TRBJ2-3; TRBD2 matches at 10 bases. This CDR3 spans 15 amino acids. The V gene's germline CDR1 is MNHNY and CDR2 SVGAGI (reference sequence). V shed 6 bases, J shed 4 bases, and the junction held 7 bases outside the gene matches. CDR3 loop: CASRASGGDSDTQYF. The CDR3 DNA reads as TGTGCCAGCAGGGCAAGCGGGGGGGATTCAGATACGCAGTATTTT.